This entry lists 17 T cell receptor beta chains sequenced from one sample in a study of blood T cell repertoires in COVID-19. Clones were sequenced by immunoSEQ multiplex PCR, and TCRdb holds only the in-frame ones, with some missing. Of about 150,000 clones in the sample, over 70% were seen once. The specimen sequenced was peripheral blood. The receptor set was obtained from an elderly man with acute or convalescent COVID-19.

In this sample, this clone turned up a few times. V is TRBV5-1 and J is TRBJ1-1; D gene unclear. This CDR3 has 12 residues. V shed 0 bases and J shed 9 bases, with 9 bases lying between them. Per the germline V gene, CDR1 is SGHRS and CDR2 is YFSETQ. CDR3 amino acids: CASSLVGGQAFF. Here the CDR3 DNA reads TGCGCCAGCAGCTTGGTTGGAGGGCAAGCTTTCTTT.

The chain carries TRBV18 and TRBJ2-7; the D gene is possibly TRBD1 (5 bases). The CDR3 totals 14 residues. Germline CDR1 KGHSH, CDR2 LQKENI. V dropped 5 bases and J dropped 2 bases, with 13 bases sitting between them. CDR3 sequence: CASSSGHLAYEQYF. CDR3 coding DNA: TGTGCCAGCTCATCAGGGCATTTGGCCTACGAGCAGTACTTC.

This clone has ten or more counts. V gene TRBV27 combines with J gene TRBJ1-5; TRBD1 matches at 7 bases. This CDR3 spans 17 amino acids. Trimming took 4 bases from V and 5 from J; bases not matched to a gene: 14. Per the germline V gene, CDR1 is MNHEY and CDR2 is SMNVEV (reference sequence). The CDR3, as DNA: TGTGCCAGCAGTTCGGCCTCTTACGGGACAGAGGATCAGCCCCAGCATTTT. Protein: CASSSASYGTEDQPQHF.

This clone was recorded a few times. V and J are TRBV5-4 and TRBJ2-5; 9 bases map to TRBD1. Trimming removed 0 bases from V and 7 bases from J; junction bases left unmatched: 7. The CDR3 contains 15 residues. Germline loops: CDR1 SGHNT, CDR2 YYREEE (reference sequence). The CDR3 bases are TGTGCCAGCAGCTTGGGGGGGACAGGGTCCGGGACCCAGTACTTC. Its translation is CASSLGGTGSGTQYF.

The chain carries TRBV7-9 and TRBJ2-3; D gene unclear. The germline V and J ends were trimmed by 0 bases and 0 bases, with 13 bases remaining between them. The CDR3 extends over 17 amino acids. Germline values: CDR1 SEHNR, CDR2 FQNEAQ (reference sequence). CDR3 nucleotide sequence: TGTGCCAGCAGCTTAGCTGGCTTCATTTCTAGCACAGATACGCAGTATTTT. Translated: CASSLAGFISSTDTQYF.

The CDR3 protein is CASSPGGGLNTGELFF. The CDR3 bases are TGTGCCAGCTCACCAGGAGGGGGCCTAAACACCGGGGAGCTGTTTTTT. The chain couples TRBV18 to TRBJ2-2; D possibly corresponds to TRBD1 (7 bases). Germline lookup yields CDR1 KGHSH and CDR2 LQKENI. This CDR3 region has 16 residues. Trimming cost V 2 bases and J 2 bases, with 12 bases left between them.

The chain uses TRBV7-9 and TRBJ2-1; 7 bases are a match to TRBD1. CDR1 and CDR2 from the germline V gene are SEHNR and FQNEAQ (reference sequence). V was pared by 4 bases and J by 3 bases, with 3 bases of the junction left unmatched. The CDR3 is 14 residues long. The CDR3: CASSSTGFYNEQFF. CDR3 nucleotide sequence: TGTGCCAGCAGCTCGACAGGGTTCTACAATGAGCAGTTCTTC.

The V call is TRBV18, the J call TRBJ2-6, with D uncertain. With 6 bases removed from V and 4 bases from J, the gap between germline ends came to 7 bases. CDR3 length: 13 amino acids. Germline V gene data show CDR1 as KGHSH and CDR2 as LQKENI. CDR3 sequence: CASSLSGANVLTF. CDR3 in DNA: TGTGCCAGCTCCTTATCGGGGGCCAACGTCCTGACTTTC.

The chain recombines TRBV19 with TRBJ1-2, with TRBD1 identical over 8 bases. The CDR3 extends over 13 amino acids. Germline V lookup: CDR1 LNHDA, CDR2 SQIVND (reference sequence). V trimming: 6 bases; J trimming: 7 bases; junction bases outside the gene matches: 7. The CDR3 region has the DNA TGTGCCAGTAGCATGACAGGGGTGGTTGGCTACACCTTC. This encodes CASSMTGVVGYTF.

This clone is a singleton in its sample. The rearrangement joins TRBV5-1 to TRBJ1-1; 9 positions match TRBD1. Germline V lookup: CDR1 SGHRS, CDR2 YFSETQ. CDR3 length: 15 amino acids. The J segment lost 0 bases and the V segment lost 8 bases, leaving 8 bases of the junction unmatched. CDR3 sequence (DNA): TGCGCCAGTAAAACAGGGGGCGGTTTGAACACTGAAGCTTTCTTT. Its translation is CASKTGGGLNTEAFF.

V is TRBV28 and J is TRBJ2-7, with TRBD2 matching 7 bases. V was pared by 7 bases and J by 1 base, with 10 bases of the junction left unmatched. Germline V lookup: CDR1 MDHEN, CDR2 SYDVKM. The CDR3 runs 15 residues. The CDR3 nucleotides read TGTGCCAGCATCCAAACCGGGACTACATCCTACGAGCAGTACTTC. It yields the protein CASIQTGTTSYEQYF.

The rearrangement links TRBV18 to TRBJ1-2, with unresolved D. CDR1 KGHSH and CDR2 LQKENI come from the germline V gene. Trimming removed 1 base at V and 0 bases at J, with 9 bases between. The length of the CDR3 is 15 residues. CDR3 region: CASSPQTSSNYGYTF. The CDR3 nucleotides read TGTGCCAGCTCACCACAAACAAGTTCTAACTATGGCTACACCTTC.

V is TRBV11-1 and J is TRBJ2-1; TRBD1 matches at 7 bases. The CDR3 is made up of 15 amino acids. With 0 bases clipped from V and 9 bases from J, the junction kept 8 bases outside the gene matches. CDR1 is SGHAT, CDR2 FQDESV, per germline (reference sequence). CDR3 loop: CASSLAPEGALEQFF. In DNA form, the CDR3 reads TGTGCCAGCAGCTTAGCCCCCGAGGGGGCTCTTGAGCAGTTCTTC.

The chain joins TRBV20-1 to TRBJ2-1; D unclear. V was shortened by 3 bases and J by 8 bases, with 8 bases between the two germline ends. The CDR3 contains 11 residues. Looked up from germline, CDR1 is DFQATT and CDR2 is SNEGSKA (reference sequence). The DNA for the CDR3 is TGCAGTGCTAGGATCTCGGATGAGCAGTTCTTC. Translated: CSARISDEQFF.

This clone was counted a few times. The chain links TRBV18 to TRBJ2-7; TRBD1 agrees at 8 bases. Germline V gives CDR1 KGHSH, CDR2 LQKENI. This CDR3 region has 15 residues. Trimming removed 4 bases from V and 1 base from J; junction bases left unmatched: 6. The CDR3 protein is CASSLRTGISYEQYF. The CDR3 bases are TGTGCCAGCTCACTCCGGACAGGGATTTCCTACGAGCAGTACTTC.

This chain uses TRBV28 with TRBJ2-3, with D perhaps TRBD1 (6 bases). CDR1 is MDHEN and CDR2 is SYDVKM in the germline V gene. CDR3 length equals 14 residues. Between the trimmed V and J ends, which lost 6 bases and 4 bases, there was a span of 14 bases. The chain's CDR3 is CASRTTGKADTQYF. The DNA of the CDR3 is TGTGCCAGCAGAACCACAGGGAAGGCAGATACGCAGTATTTT.

The CDR3 region is CAWSGTGGAYSNQPQHF. CDR3 DNA sequence: TGTGCCTGGAGTGGGACAGGGGGGGCTTATAGCAATCAGCCCCAGCATTTT. The genes are TRBV30 and TRBJ1-5, with 10 bases fitting TRBD1. The V and J ends lost 1 base and 0 bases, in that order; junction bases with no gene match: 6. The germline V gene encodes CDR1 GTSNPN and CDR2 SVGIG (reference sequence). The CDR3 contains 17 residues.